This TCR beta chain was sequenced for a study of blood T cell repertoires in COVID-19. Turning to the study itself: Acute and convalescent COVID-19 specimens originated in the United States, Italy and Spain. T cells, B-cell-depleted T cells, or PBMCs supplied cDNA or gDNA.

Original analysis: Estimation of nucleated cell counts was performed using reference gene primer amplification. The protocol was immunoSEQ multiplex PCR, while the TCRdb copy is restricted to in-frame clones and leaves out a portion. For V, J and clone size, that table is used; D and trimming come from the DNA. The data contain under 350,000 clones, over 75% of them singletons. Between the trimmed V and J ends, which lost 1 base and 5 bases, there was a span of 9 bases. CDR1 and CDR2 from the germline V gene are MNHNS and SASEGT. The CDR3 extends over 13 amino acids. The TCR comes from a human donor in a cohort sampled during active COVID-19. Sample: peripheral blood. The chain has TRBV6-1 and TRBJ2-7, with D perhaps matching TRBD2 (6 bases). The CDR3 reads CASSEVGGNEQYF. In DNA form, the CDR3 reads TGTGCCAGCAGTGAAGTCGGCGGGAACGAGCAGTACTTC.